The 20 T cell receptor beta chains given below trace back to one sample, sequenced in a study of blood T cell repertoires in COVID-19. Only in-frame clones appear in the TCRdb table, and some are missing; sequencing was by immunoSEQ multiplex PCR. The sample holds roughly 220,000 clones; 80% to 90% are singletons and the top ten take 3.5% to 4%. Sequencing used PBMCs or T cells enriched from blood (not recorded which). The receptors shown here come from a woman aged 40 to 50 with acute COVID-19.

By frequency in the sample, this clone is medium-sized. The chain combines TRBV12-3 or TRBV12-4 with TRBJ2-7, with 14 bases lining up with TRBD2. This CDR3 spans 12 amino acids. J was trimmed by 12 bases and V by 6 bases; bases with no gene match: 4. The DNA of the CDR3 is TGTGCCAGCAGAGGGACTAGCGGGAGTCCGTACTTC. It yields the protein CASRGTSGSPYF.

The DNA for the CDR3 is TGCGCCAGCAGCGTCGTCCCCGGCGGGCGGGAGACCCAGTACTTC. Translated, it gives CASSVVPGGRETQYF. This rearrangement joins TRBV5-1 to TRBJ2-5; perhaps TRBD2 as D (5 bases). There are 15 residues in the CDR3. V was shortened by 4 bases and J by 5 bases, with 18 bases between the two germline ends. Germline CDR1 SGHRS, CDR2 YFSETQ. Full variable domain (outside the CDR3, taken from reference TRBV5-1 and TRBJ2-5): KAGVTQTPRYLIKTRGQQVTLSCSPISGHRSVSWYQQTPGQGLQFLFEYFSETQRNKGNFPGRFSGRQFSNSRSEMNVSTLELGDSALYLCASSVVPGGRETQYFGPGTRLLVL.

The J gene is TRBJ2-3, the V gene TRBV6-5, with TRBD1 matching 11 bases. This CDR3 region has 15 residues. V lost 7 bases and J lost 1; bases outside the gene matches: 4. CDR1 MNHEY and CDR2 SVGAGI come from the germline V gene. The CDR3 sequence: CASTLDRGRTDTQYF. DNA for the CDR3: TGTGCCAGCACCTTGGACAGGGGGCGCACAGATACGCAGTATTTT.

The gene calls are TRBV24-1 and TRBJ1-5; 9 bases match TRBD1. In germline, CDR1 is KGHDR, CDR2 SFDVKD. The trim removed 4 bases at V and 4 bases at J, leaving 7 bases unmatched. The CDR3 has 16 amino acids. This chain's CDR3 is CATSDPRTGANQPQHF. CDR3 in DNA: TGTGCCACCAGTGACCCACGGACAGGGGCAAATCAGCCCCAGCATTTT.

The chain combines TRBV27 with TRBJ1-1; D ambiguous. Trimming cost V 0 bases and J 4 bases, with 12 bases left between them. The CDR3 is made up of 15 amino acids. Germline CDR1 reads MNHEY; CDR2 reads SMNVEV (reference sequence). The chain's CDR3 is CASSLSVGSGTEAFF. As DNA, the CDR3 is TGTGCCAGCAGTTTATCGGTGGGCAGTGGCACTGAAGCTTTCTTT.

The CDR3 is CASSPREGRRLNEQFF. CDR3 DNA sequence: TGTGCCAGCTCACCACGGGAGGGGCGAAGGCTCAATGAGCAGTTCTTC. V usage is TRBV18 and J usage is TRBJ2-1; 7 bases are a match to TRBD2. The CDR3 sequence is 16 residues long. With V trimmed by 1 base and J by 6 bases, 9 bases remained unmatched. The germline gives CDR1 KGHSH, CDR2 LQKENI. Looking up the rest from reference TRBV18 and TRBJ2-1 gives the full variable domain: NAGVMQNPRHLVRRRGQEARLRCSPMKGHSHVYWYRQLPEEGLKFMVYLQKENIIDESGMPKERFSAEFPKEGPSILRIQQVVRGDSAAYFCASSPREGRRLNEQFFGPGTRLTVL.

This clone was seen just once. The J gene is TRBJ2-1, the V gene TRBV7-8; 9 bases line up with TRBD2. Losses at the gene ends were 5 bases for V and 7 bases for J; bases not matched to a gene: 6. CDR3 length equals 14 residues. Germline V gene data show CDR1 as SGHVS and CDR2 as FQNEAQ. Here the CDR3 reads CASSLQAGGNEQFF. As DNA, the CDR3 is TGTGCCAGCAGCCTCCAGGCGGGAGGGAATGAGCAGTTCTTC.

Of note for this clone: The junction differs from germline at one of its ends, possibly a read error. V gene TRBV4-3 combines with J gene TRBJ2-3; 7 bases match TRBD1. This CDR3 has 16 amino acids. In germline, CDR1 is LGHNA, CDR2 YSLEER. The DNA for the CDR3 is TGCGCCAGCAGCCAAGCGGGGACAGCCGTCACAAATACGCAGTATTTT. It translates to CASSQAGTAVTNTQYF.

The DNA of the CDR3 is TGTGCCAGCAGCTTAGCGATCAGCGGGAACAATGAGCAGTTCTTC. This codes for CASSLAISGNNEQFF. The V gene is TRBV7-2, the J gene TRBJ2-1; 7 nucleotides match TRBD2. The CDR3 loop spans 15 amino acids. Trimming removed 0 bases from V and 5 bases from J; junction bases left unmatched: 4. Germline V CDR1 and CDR2: SGHTA, FQGNSA.

The V call is TRBV13, the J call TRBJ1-1; D perhaps matches TRBD1 (6 bases). Trimming took 0 bases from V and 3 from J, leaving 11 bases between them. Germline values: CDR1 PRHDT, CDR2 FYEKMQ (reference sequence). The CDR3 contains 15 residues. The CDR3 region is CASSLGAGVYTEAFF. The CDR3 bases are TGTGCCAGCAGCTTAGGAGCAGGGGTTTACACTGAAGCTTTCTTT.

CDR3 amino acids: CASSQYDRGRENTEAFF. In nucleotides, the CDR3 is TGTGCCAGCAGCCAATACGACAGGGGAAGGGAGAACACTGAAGCTTTCTTT. The V call is TRBV16, the J call TRBJ1-1; 8 bases map to TRBD1. V trimming: 1 base; J trimming: 1 base; junction bases outside the gene matches: 8. Looked up from germline, CDR1 is KGHSY and CDR2 is FQNENV. The CDR3 contains 17 residues.

The chain employs TRBV3-1 (or the pseudogene TRBV3-2) and TRBJ2-2; D is perhaps TRBD2 (6 bases). The V gene lost 4 bases and the J gene lost 2 bases, with 11 bases spanning the gap. CDR3 length: 15 amino acids. The germline V gene has CDR1 LGHDT and CDR2 YNNKEL (reference sequence). CDR3 protein: CASSRQGGNTGELFF. The CDR3 coding sequence is TGTGCCAGCAGCCGCCAGGGAGGTAACACCGGGGAGCTGTTTTTT.

The chain uses TRBV5-1 and TRBJ1-6; weak D call: TRBD1 (6 bases). The V gene's germline CDR1 is SGHRS and CDR2 YFSETQ. Trimming stripped 6 bases from V and 7 bases from J, with 8 bases between. The CDR3 totals 12 residues. As DNA, the CDR3 is TGCGCCAGCATGGGGACAAATTCACCCCTCCACTTT. This encodes CASMGTNSPLHF.

J is TRBJ2-5 and V is TRBV9; 10 bases match TRBD1. Losses at the gene ends were 3 bases for V and 3 bases for J; bases not matched to a gene: 8. The CDR3 totals 16 residues. Looked up from germline, CDR1 is SGDLS and CDR2 is YYNGEE. CDR3 nucleotides: TGTGCCAGCAGCGCGGGGTGGGGGACAGGGGAAGAGACCCAGTACTTC. This codes for CASSAGWGTGEETQYF.

The J gene is TRBJ1-3, the V gene TRBV19; D uncertain. The germline V gene has CDR1 LNHDA and CDR2 SQIVND (reference sequence). Trimming took 3 bases from V and 0 from J, leaving 9 bases between them. The CDR3 loop spans 15 amino acids. The CDR3 DNA sequence: TGTGCCAGTAGTATGTTTCCCTTCTCTGGAAACACCATATATTTT. Amino acids: CASSMFPFSGNTIYF.

The rearrangement links TRBV5-5 to TRBJ2-7, with D possibly matching TRBD2 (6 bases). This CDR3 comprises 14 residues. V was shortened by 4 bases and J by 4 bases, with 15 bases between the two germline ends. Germline V gives CDR1 SGHKS, CDR2 YYEKEE (reference sequence). The CDR3 spells CASSRDSSPYEQYF. CDR3 in DNA: TGTGCCAGCAGCCGGGACTCGAGCCCTTACGAGCAGTACTTC.

The rearrangement joins TRBV3-1 (or the pseudogene TRBV3-2) to TRBJ1-1, with 9 bases aligning to TRBD1. J gave up 5 bases and V 5 bases, and 9 bases lay outside the gene matches. The CDR3 runs 15 residues. The germline gives CDR1 LGHDT, CDR2 YNNKEL (reference sequence). The CDR3 sequence: CASSKRTGVYTEAFF. As DNA, the CDR3 is TGTGCCAGCAGCAAAAGGACAGGGGTATATACTGAAGCTTTCTTT.

The chain employs TRBV7-9 and TRBJ2-5; a possible D gene is TRBD2 (6 bases). The CDR3 is made up of 15 amino acids. Germline CDR1 and CDR2: SEHNR and FQNEAQ (reference sequence). V lost 5 bases to trimming and J lost 1 base, with 14 bases between them. CDR3 in amino acids: CASSPRAGTQETQYF. As DNA, the CDR3 is TGTGCCAGCAGCCCCCGAGCGGGCACCCAAGAGACCCAGTACTTC.

The chain couples TRBV7-9 to TRBJ1-1; D possibly corresponds to TRBD1 (5 bases). The germline CDR1 and CDR2 sequences are SEHNR and FQNEAQ (reference sequence). V was pared by 4 bases and J by 3 bases, with 12 bases between. The CDR3 extends over 14 amino acids. The CDR3 region is CASSWDLGDTEAFF. The CDR3, as DNA: TGTGCCAGCAGCTGGGACTTGGGGGACACTGAAGCTTTCTTT.

This chain links TRBV5-6 with TRBJ2-1; a possible D gene is TRBD2 (6 bases). CDR1 is SGHDT, CDR2 YYEEEE, per germline. Trimming stripped 1 base from V and 6 bases from J, with 20 bases between. CDR3 length: 17 amino acids. The DNA of the CDR3 is TGTGCCAGCAGCTTGTTAGTCTCCGGGCGGGAAACCAATGAGCAGTTCTTC. Translated, it gives CASSLLVSGRETNEQFF.